Shown below are 32 T cell receptor beta chains from a single sample sequenced in a study of lymphopenia after photon versus proton radiotherapy. Profiled with immunoSEQ multiplex PCR; TCRdb holds only in-frame clones, not every one. In the table there are 77,000 or so clones, more than 70% of which are singletons. This specimen was peripheral blood, taken from a patient treated with proton-based radiotherapy. The receptors were gathered from a man aged 55 to 69 with pancreatic cancer.

The chain recombines TRBV5-5 with TRBJ2-2; the D is unclear. V shed 2 bases and J shed 1 base, with 9 bases lying between them. The CDR3 has 15 residues. The germline CDR1 and CDR2 sequences are SGHKS and YYEKEE (reference sequence). The CDR3 bases are TGTGCCAGCAGCTTTACGTCAGGGAACACCGGGGAGCTGTTTTTT. This encodes CASSFTSGNTGELFF.

This chain uses TRBV27 with TRBJ2-7; 8 bases map to TRBD2. CDR1 and CDR2 (germline): MNHEY, SMNVEV (reference sequence). The CDR3 is 14 amino acids. Germline trimming cut 6 bases from V and 2 bases from J; bases unmatched to any gene: 6. The CDR3 sequence is CASRETSVPYEQYF. For the CDR3, the DNA is TGTGCCAGCAGAGAGACTAGCGTACCCTACGAGCAGTACTTC.

The CDR3: CASSPPDPQVYGYTF. In DNA, the CDR3 is TGCGCCAGCAGCCCGCCTGATCCGCAGGTCTATGGCTACACCTTC. This sequence joins TRBV5-1 and TRBJ1-2; no clear D. The CDR3 covers 15 residues. The ends were cut back, 4 bases at V and 4 bases at J, with 17 bases in the middle. CDR1 is SGHRS and CDR2 is YFSETQ in the germline V gene. Full variable domain (outside the CDR3, taken from reference TRBV5-1 and TRBJ1-2): KAGVTQTPRYLIKTRGQQVTLSCSPISGHRSVSWYQQTPGQGLQFLFEYFSETQRNKGNFPGRFSGRQFSNSRSEMNVSTLELGDSALYLCASSPPDPQVYGYTFGSGTRLTVV.

This clone was seen once. This chain links TRBV19 with TRBJ2-2; TRBD2 matches 7 bases. The J segment lost 8 bases and the V segment lost 11 bases, leaving 17 bases of the junction unmatched. The V gene's germline CDR1 is LNHDA and CDR2 SQIVND (reference sequence). The CDR3 totals 15 residues. The CDR3 coding sequence is TGTGCCTCACGTGCCGGCGGGAGAAATGAAGGGGAGCTGTTTTTT. The encoded protein is CASRAGGRNEGELFF.

The chain links TRBV2 to TRBJ2-7; 9 bases align to TRBD2. The V segment lost 4 bases and the J segment 2 bases; nucleotides outside the gene matches: 6. CDR3 length: 15 amino acids. Germline CDR1 SNHLY, CDR2 FYNNEI. CDR3 amino acids: CASSVNSGGPYEQYF. The CDR3 DNA reads as TGTGCCAGCAGTGTGAATAGCGGGGGCCCCTACGAGCAGTACTTC.

The chain carries TRBV6-1 and TRBJ2-7; 8 bases map to TRBD2. CDR3 size: 16 residues. Germline V gives CDR1 MNHNS, CDR2 SASEGT. V lost 4 bases and J lost 4; bases outside the gene matches: 12. The CDR3 here is CASSGGGSGRPYEQYF. The CDR3, as DNA: TGTGCCAGCAGTGGTGGAGGCAGCGGGAGACCTTACGAGCAGTACTTC.

Details on this clone: The limits of the CDR3 on the DNA are not certain, so only TCRdb's listed CDR3 is given. This chain joins TRBV6-1 and TRBJ2-7; TRBD2 reflects the table's D call only, with no check against the DNA. Germline lookup yields CDR1 MNHNS and CDR2 SASEGT. With termini counted, the CDR3 has 18 amino acids. The CDR3 protein is CASSVSGPASGISYEQYF.

V gene TRBV18 combines with J gene TRBJ1-2; D uncertain. Germline CDR1 is KGHSH and CDR2 is LQKENI. The length of the CDR3 is 14 residues. Trimming left V 3 bases short and J 4 bases short, with 12 bases between. DNA of the CDR3: TGTGCCAGCTCACCGGATACTCGTGGCTATGGCTACACCTTC. Its protein is CASSPDTRGYGYTF.

V is TRBV7-9 and J is TRBJ2-3, with 12 bases lining up with TRBD2. CDR3 length: 19 amino acids. Germline-derived CDR1 and CDR2 are SEHNR and FQNEAQ (reference sequence). Trimming at V came to 2 bases and at J to 4 bases, leaving 13 bases not matched to a gene. The CDR3: CASSLRTSGIFSRPDTQYF. The CDR3 DNA reads as TGTGCCAGCAGCTTACGGACTAGCGGGATATTCTCCCGTCCAGATACGCAGTATTTT.

This chain joins TRBV11-3 and TRBJ2-5, with D hard to call. V was clipped by 7 bases and J by 0 bases, with 6 bases between them. The CDR3 contains 12 residues. The germline V gene has CDR1 SGHNT and CDR2 YENEEA. This CDR3 is CASTGDQETQYF. CDR3 in DNA: TGTGCCAGCACTGGGGACCAAGAGACCCAGTACTTC.

For the CDR3, the DNA is TGTGCCTGGAGTATAGAGGCAACTAATGAAAAACTGTTTTTT. Translated: CAWSIEATNEKLFF. The chain is built from TRBV30 and TRBJ1-4; no definite D call. This CDR3 comprises 14 residues. Germline CDR1 GTSNPN, CDR2 SVGIG (reference sequence). Trimming took 2 bases from V and 0 from J, leaving 7 bases between them.

The gene calls are TRBV28 and TRBJ2-7, with TRBD2 matching 8 bases. CDR3 size: 14 residues. Germline CDR1 and CDR2: MDHEN and SYDVKM. The V and J ends lost 9 bases and 3 bases, in that order; junction bases with no gene match: 10. The CDR3 coding sequence is TGTGCCAGTGTGGAGTCTAGCGGGCTCTACGAGCAGTACTTC. It is translated as CASVESSGLYEQYF.

The J gene is TRBJ1-2, the V gene TRBV30, with D unclear. This CDR3 has 14 residues. Trimming stripped 0 bases from V and 2 bases from J, with 10 bases between. Looked up from germline, CDR1 is GTSNPN and CDR2 is SVGIG (reference sequence). Here the CDR3 DNA reads TGTGCCTGGAGTGTAGAGGCCGGAAACTATGGCTACACCTTC. Protein: CAWSVEAGNYGYTF. The full variable domain, completed using reference TRBV30 and TRBJ1-2, is SQTIHQWPATLVQPVGSPLSLECTVEGTSNPNLYWYRQAAGRGLQLLFYSVGIGQISSEVPQNLSASRPQDRQFILSSKKLLLSDSGFYLCAWSVEAGNYGYTFGSGTRLTVV.

V usage is TRBV7-9 and J usage is TRBJ1-1; D may be TRBD1 (5 bases). Trimming left V 5 bases short and J 0 bases short, with 13 bases between. The CDR3 contains 15 residues. Germline V lookup: CDR1 SEHNR, CDR2 FQNEAQ (reference sequence). CDR3 region: CASSPRGTLNTEAFF. CDR3 in DNA: TGTGCCAGCAGCCCGCGGGGGACGCTGAACACTGAAGCTTTCTTT.

V usage is TRBV2 and J usage is TRBJ1-4; the match to TRBD1 covers 7 bases. Losses at the gene ends were 6 bases for V and 7 bases for J; bases not matched to a gene: 8. Germline V gene sequence: CDR1 SNHLY, CDR2 FYNNEI. The CDR3 has 14 residues. The CDR3: CASRRGTAAEKLFF. CDR3 in DNA: TGTGCCAGCAGGAGGGGGACAGCTGCTGAAAAACTGTTTTTT.

This clone was recorded once. The J gene is TRBJ2-7, the V gene TRBV6-1; 12 positions match TRBD1. With V trimmed by 10 bases and J by 9 bases, 16 bases remained unmatched. The CDR3 is 15 residues long. Germline CDR1 is MNHNS and CDR2 is SASEGT. In DNA, the CDR3 is TGTGCCACCTTCTTCAGCCCGGGACAGGGGGCCGGGCAGTACTTC. This encodes CATFFSPGQGAGQYF.

This clone was seen only once. The rearrangement links TRBV6-1 to TRBJ2-2; D gene unclear. CDR3 length equals 13 residues. With 3 bases removed from V and 7 bases from J, the gap between germline ends came to 9 bases. CDR1 and CDR2 from the germline V gene are MNHNS and SASEGT. CDR3 in amino acids: CASSDLSFGELFF. The CDR3 DNA is TGTGCCAGCAGTGACCTGTCCTTCGGGGAGCTGTTTTTT.

V usage is TRBV7-2 and J usage is TRBJ2-2; D gene unclear. Trimming took 5 bases from V and 0 from J, leaving 10 bases between them. Germline V gives CDR1 SGHTA, CDR2 FQGNSA. The CDR3 runs 15 residues. The CDR3, as DNA: TGTGCCAGCAGCCGAATGACCTCGAACACCGGGGAGCTGTTTTTT. This codes for CASSRMTSNTGELFF.

J is TRBJ2-2 and V is TRBV2; tentative D call: TRBD2 (6 bases). This CDR3 contains 14 residues. Germline V lookup: CDR1 SNHLY, CDR2 FYNNEI. Trimming left V 7 bases short and J 8 bases short, with 17 bases between. The CDR3 sequence: CASMEGVSVGELFF. CDR3 nucleotides: TGTGCCAGCATGGAGGGAGTATCAGTGGGGGAGCTGTTTTTT.

The chain has TRBV28 and TRBJ1-1, with D unclear. The germline V gene has CDR1 MDHEN and CDR2 SYDVKM. Trimming removed 1 base at V and 8 bases at J, with 11 bases between. The CDR3 loop spans 13 amino acids. This chain's CDR3 is CASSLSAGREAFF. The CDR3 DNA follows: TGTGCCAGCAGTTTATCGGCTGGGAGGGAAGCTTTCTTT.

The gene calls are TRBV28 and TRBJ2-7, with TRBD1 matching over 7 bases. The germline gives CDR1 MDHEN, CDR2 SYDVKM. CDR3 length: 14 residues. V trimming: 1 base; J trimming: 5 bases; junction bases outside the gene matches: 5. The CDR3 region has the DNA TGTGCCAGCAGTTTATCACAGGGGACCCACGAGCAGTACTTC. Protein: CASSLSQGTHEQYF.

CDR3 DNA: TGTGCCAGCAGCCCGACTAGCTACGGTGAGCAGTTCTTC. Translation gives CASSPTSYGEQFF. The chain recombines TRBV5-5 with TRBJ2-1; TRBD2 matches at 7 bases. V lost 4 bases to trimming and J lost 9 bases; unmatched junction nucleotides: 7. CDR3 size: 13 residues. Per germline, CDR1 SGHKS and CDR2 YYEKEE (reference sequence).

The chain uses TRBV5-1 and TRBJ2-1, with TRBD2 matching 14 bases. CDR1 SGHRS and CDR2 YFSETQ come from the germline V gene. V shed 4 bases and J 7 bases; nucleotides not matched to a gene: 4. This CDR3 is 15 amino acids long. CDR3 coding DNA: TGCGCCAGCAGCATCAGACTAGCGGGAGGGAATGAGCAGTTCTTC. Amino acids: CASSIRLAGGNEQFF.

This chain uses TRBV13 with TRBJ1-1; perhaps TRBD1 as D (6 bases). Trimming removed 3 bases at V and 5 bases at J, with 13 bases between. CDR1 PRHDT and CDR2 FYEKMQ come from the germline V gene (reference sequence). This CDR3 region has 14 residues. The CDR3 sequence is CASSFEKGGTEAFF. In DNA form, the CDR3 reads TGTGCCAGCAGCTTCGAAAAGGGGGGAACTGAAGCTTTCTTT.

The gene calls are TRBV7-9 and TRBJ2-5; D ambiguous. CDR3 length: 15 residues. With 2 bases removed from V and 5 bases from J, the gap between germline ends came to 15 bases. Germline V gives CDR1 SEHNR, CDR2 FQNEAQ (reference sequence). In nucleotides, the CDR3 is TGTGCCAGCAGCTTATCAGCCGCATATCCGGAGACCCAGTACTTC. This encodes CASSLSAAYPETQYF.

The chain employs TRBV11-3 and TRBJ2-2; 7 nucleotides agree with TRBD2. The germline gives CDR1 SGHNT, CDR2 YENEEA. CDR3 length: 17 residues. Losses at the gene ends were 1 base for V and 0 bases for J; bases not matched to a gene: 5. CDR3 residues: CASSLALLATNTGELFF. As DNA, the CDR3 is TGTGCCAGCAGCTTAGCCCTACTAGCGACGAACACCGGGGAGCTGTTTTTT.

V is TRBV2 and J is TRBJ2-1; D remains ambiguous. Trimming shortened V by 6 bases and J by 0 bases, and 9 bases separated the two germline ends. The CDR3 runs 14 residues. From germline, CDR1 is SNHLY and CDR2 FYNNEI. The CDR3 loop reads CASREMSSYNEQFF. CDR3 DNA sequence: TGTGCCAGCAGGGAGATGAGCTCCTACAATGAGCAGTTCTTC.

The table lists this clone with a count of one. J is TRBJ2-1 and V is TRBV7-9; 7 positions match TRBD1. The CDR3 spans 14 residues. Germline V gene sequence: CDR1 SEHNR, CDR2 FQNEAQ (reference sequence). After removal of 1 base from V and 8 bases from J, the junction contained 5 bases not matched to a gene. This CDR3 reads CASSLGDSQDEQFF. DNA of the CDR3: TGTGCCAGCAGCTTAGGGGACAGTCAGGATGAGCAGTTCTTC. The entire variable domain, with the rest obtained from reference TRBV7-9 and TRBJ2-1, is as follows: DTGVSQNPRHKITKRGQNVTFRCDPISEHNRLYWYRQTLGQGPEFLTYFQNEAQLEKSRLLSDRFSAERPKGSFSTLEIQRTEQGDSAMYLCASSLGDSQDEQFFGPGTRLTVL.

This clone was recorded once. The chain's CDR3 is CASNRVGISYGYTF. Written as DNA, the CDR3 is TGTGCCAGCAACAGGGTTGGTATCTCCTATGGCTACACCTTC. V and J are TRBV28 and TRBJ1-2; a weak D match, TRBD1 (6 bases). V dropped 7 bases and J dropped 4 bases, with 16 bases sitting between them. CDR3 length: 14 residues. Germline CDR1 is MDHEN and CDR2 is SYDVKM.

The chain joins TRBV28 to TRBJ2-7, with 10 bases that match TRBD1. This CDR3 comprises 15 residues. CDR1 is MDHEN and CDR2 is SYDVKM in the germline V gene. Unmatched junction bases numbered 8, after V lost 2 bases and J lost 7 bases. Written as DNA, the CDR3 is TGTGCCAGCAGTTTACGGACAGGGGGACCTGGTGAGCAGTACTTC. Translating gives CASSLRTGGPGEQYF. Combining the CDR3 with reference TRBV28 and TRBJ2-7 gives the whole variable domain DVKVTQSSRYLVKRTGEKVFLECVQDMDHENMFWYRQDPGLGLRLIYFSYDVKMKEKGDIPEGYSVSREKKERFSLILESASTNQTSMYLCASSLRTGGPGEQYFGPGTRLTVT.

The chain recombines TRBV6-1 with TRBJ2-1; D unclear. The CDR3 extends over 15 amino acids. Germline CDR1 reads MNHNS; CDR2 reads SASEGT. Between the trimmed V and J ends, which lost 6 bases and 0 bases, there was a span of 12 bases. This CDR3 is CASRADWNSYNEQFF. The DNA for the CDR3 is TGTGCCAGCAGGGCCGACTGGAACTCCTACAATGAGCAGTTCTTC.

The chain combines TRBV27 with TRBJ2-7, with 7 positions matching TRBD2. The trim removed 5 bases at V and 4 bases at J, leaving 5 bases unmatched. Germline V gene lookup returns CDR1 MNHEY and CDR2 SMNVEV (reference sequence). The CDR3 runs 13 residues. Written as DNA, the CDR3 is TGTGCCAGCAGTGGGAGGGGAGGGTACGAGCAGTACTTC. Its protein product is CASSGRGGYEQYF.